These 18 T cell receptor beta chains were sequenced from one sample in a study of T cells in Graves' hyperthyroidism and ophthalmopathy. TCR beta CDR3 regions were amplified from RNA transcripts. RT-PCR in the first round (using the HTBI primer set) targeted the TCR CDR3. TCRdb reanalysed the multiplex PCR reads using MiXCR and keeps one entry per CDR3 protein. The sample consists of about 270,000 distinct CDR3 sequences, roughly a quarter of them appearing once. The sample comprised blood. Every receptor here comes from a woman aged 40 to 55 with Graves' ophthalmopathy.

Ten or more counts support this clonotype. The V call is TRBV5-6, the J call TRBJ1-2; possible D gene TRBD1, 6 bases. The CDR3 covers 15 residues. Germline CDR1 reads SGHDT; CDR2 reads YYEEEE. The V and J ends lost 0 bases and 3 bases respectively, with 12 bases between them. The CDR3 DNA is TGTGCCAGCAGCTTGGTGGGGGGGCAGGACTATGGCTACACCTTC. This gives the protein CASSLVGGQDYGYTF. Full variable domain (missing parts from reference TRBV5-6 and TRBJ1-2): DAGVTQSPTHLIKTRGQQVTLRCSPKSGHDTVSWYQQALGQGPQFIFQYYEEEERQRGNFPDRFSGHQFPNYSSELNVNALLLGDSALYLCASSLVGGQDYGYTFGSGTRLTVV.

This clonotype was seen many times. V is TRBV6-2 or TRBV6-3 and J is TRBJ2-7, with D possibly matching TRBD2 (5 bases). Germline values: CDR1 MNHEY, CDR2 SVGEGT. The V and J ends lost 2 bases and 0 bases respectively, with 14 bases between them. CDR3 length equals 16 residues. CDR3 nucleotides: TGTGCCAGCAGTTACGGCCCTCCTGGGAGCTCCTACGAGCAGTACTTC. This gives the protein CASSYGPPGSSYEQYF.

This clonotype came up a few times. This CDR3 reads CASSGLLTRPTTNTEAFF. The CDR3 nucleotides read TGTGCCAGTAGTGGTTTACTTACCCGCCCAACGACGAACACTGAAGCTTTCTTT. This chain connects TRBV19 to TRBJ1-1, with unresolved D. The CDR3 covers 18 residues. Trimming removed 5 bases from V and 1 base from J, with 23 bases in between. From germline, CDR1 is LNHDA and CDR2 SQIVND (reference sequence). Full variable domain (outside the CDR3, taken from reference TRBV19 and TRBJ1-1): DGGITQSPKYLFRKEGQNVTLSCEQNLNHDAMYWYRQDPGQGLRLIYYSQIVNDFQKGDIAEGYSVSREKKESFPLTVTSAQKNPTAFYLCASSGLLTRPTTNTEAFFGQGTRLTVV.

This clonotype was counted at least ten times. The V and J genes are TRBV7-2 and TRBJ2-7; 12 bases align to TRBD2. CDR1 and CDR2 (germline): SGHTA, FQGNSA. This CDR3 contains 15 residues. J gave up 4 bases and V 6 bases, and 7 bases lay outside the gene matches. The DNA for the CDR3 is TGTGCCAGCAGGGAATCGGGACTAGCGGGTTACGAGCAGTACTTC. It encodes CASRESGLAGYEQYF.

The genes are TRBV6-5 and TRBJ1-2; possible D gene TRBD1, 6 bases. The CDR3 sequence is 17 residues long. Per germline, CDR1 MNHEY and CDR2 SVGAGI. V was trimmed by 0 bases and J by 0 bases, leaving 14 bases between them. CDR3 nucleotide sequence: TGTGCCAGCAGTTACTCGGGCGGGACACAAACTAACTATGGCTACACCTTC. Residues: CASSYSGGTQTNYGYTF.

This clonotype was picked up one time. The chain joins TRBV12-3 or TRBV12-4 to TRBJ2-7; a weak D match, TRBD1 (6 bases). Trimming removed 4 bases at V and 2 bases at J, with 9 bases between. This CDR3 is built from 13 residues. This CDR3 reads CASSSRTAYEQYF. The CDR3 coding sequence is TGTGCCAGCAGTTCCCGGACAGCCTACGAGCAGTACTTC.

At least ten counts were recorded for this clonotype. A clone one base away is much larger, so this may be a read error. This rearrangement joins TRBV6-1 to TRBJ1-1; D is perhaps TRBD1 (5 bases). The germline V gene encodes CDR1 MNHNS and CDR2 SASEGT. The CDR3 consists of 14 residues. The CDR3 reads CASRPYQGDTKAFF. The CDR3 DNA reads TGTGCCAGCAGACCCTATCAGGGTGACACTAAAGCTTTCTTT.

The genes are TRBV30 and TRBJ2-2, with 9 bases aligning to TRBD1. CDR1 and CDR2 (germline): GTSNPN, SVGIG (reference sequence). The CDR3 is 15 amino acids. The CDR3 region has the DNA TGTGCAACAGGGGGCGAATTAGCGAACACCGGGGAGCTGTTTTTT. Amino acid sequence: CATGGELANTGELFF.

This clonotype was observed at least ten times. This sequence joins TRBV19 and TRBJ2-7, with D uncertain. This CDR3 is built from 13 residues. Germline loops: CDR1 LNHDA, CDR2 SQIVND (reference sequence). The V end lost 5 bases, the J end lost 3 bases, and 11 bases lay between the germline ends. CDR3 amino acids: CASSAGVNYEQYF. The DNA for the CDR3 is TGTGCCAGTAGTGCAGGCGTCAACTACGAGCAGTACTTC.

This clonotype was picked up many times. The genes are TRBV7-3 and TRBJ2-2, with TRBD1 matching over 7 bases. CDR3 length equals 19 residues. The V and J ends lost 5 bases and 2 bases, in that order; junction bases with no gene match: 17. The germline V gene encodes CDR1 SGHTA and CDR2 FQGTGA. CDR3 in amino acids: CASSLKTGLGRFNTGELFF. The CDR3 nucleotides read TGTGCCAGCAGCCTTAAGACAGGGTTAGGGCGCTTTAACACCGGGGAGCTGTTTTTT.

This clonotype was seen repeatedly, ten times or more. V usage is TRBV6-5 and J usage is TRBJ2-7; TRBD2 is a possible D gene (5 bases). Trimming stripped 2 bases from V and 10 bases from J, with 9 bases between. The CDR3 is 11 residues long. The germline V gene has CDR1 MNHEY and CDR2 SVGAGI. CDR3 loop: CASSYALAQYF. CDR3 sequence (DNA): TGTGCCAGCAGTTACGCCCTAGCTCAGTACTTC.

This clonotype was observed many times. V usage is TRBV4-2 and J usage is TRBJ2-7, with a weak D call TRBD2 (6 bases). Germline loops: CDR1 LGHNA, CDR2 YNFKEQ. V dropped 0 bases and J dropped 2 bases, with 11 bases sitting between them. The CDR3 is 15 amino acids. Here the CDR3 DNA reads TGTGCCAGCAGCCAAGATCTCGGGGGTACCTACGAGCAGTACTTC. Translated, it gives CASSQDLGGTYEQYF.

This clonotype has just a few counts. The V call is TRBV12-3 or TRBV12-4, the J call TRBJ1-5; D unclear. The ends were cut back, 4 bases at V and 7 bases at J, with 11 bases in the middle. The CDR3 consists of 13 residues. CDR3 sequence: CASSSGLGQPQHF. The CDR3 DNA reads TGTGCCAGCAGTTCGGGCCTGGGGCAGCCCCAGCATTTT.

The rearrangement joins TRBV6-1 to TRBJ1-1; D is unresolved. The germline V gene has CDR1 MNHNS and CDR2 SASEGT. The CDR3 has 12 amino acids. The germline V and J ends were trimmed by 6 bases and 5 bases, with 10 bases remaining between them. The CDR3 coding sequence is TGTGCCAGCAGGCGAGAGAGGACTGAAGCTTTCTTT. Its translation is CASRRERTEAFF.

About this clonotype itself: Sequence at one end of the junction differs from germline and may be a read error. The V call is TRBV11-1, the J call TRBJ2-5; 8 nucleotides agree with TRBD2. Looked up from germline, CDR1 is SGHAT and CDR2 is FQDESV (reference sequence). The CDR3 runs 15 residues. The CDR3 is CASSIPGLGQGTQYF. In DNA, the CDR3 is TGTGCCAGCAGCATACCGGGACTAGGCCAAGGGACCCAGTACTTC. Looking up the rest from reference TRBV11-1 and TRBJ2-5 gives the full variable domain: EAEVAQSPRYKITEKSQAVAFWCDPISGHATLYWYRQILGQGPELLVQFQDESVVDDSQLPKDRFSAERLKGVDSTLKIQPAELGDSAMYLCASSIPGLGQGTQYFGPGTRLLVL.

Only a few counts were recorded for this clonotype. The J gene is TRBJ1-1, the V gene TRBV9; TRBD1 aligns across 7 bases. The J segment lost 5 bases and the V segment lost 2 bases, leaving 3 bases of the junction unmatched. The CDR3 is made up of 13 amino acids. CDR1 and CDR2 from the germline V gene are SGDLS and YYNGEE. CDR3 in amino acids: CASSVKQGTEAFF. Here the CDR3 DNA reads TGTGCCAGCAGCGTGAAACAGGGGACTGAAGCTTTCTTT.

This clonotype was counted at least ten times. The rearrangement links TRBV2 to TRBJ2-5; TRBD1 agrees at 9 bases. CDR1 is SNHLY, CDR2 FYNNEI, per germline. CDR3 size: 17 residues. The V and J ends lost 3 bases and 2 bases, in that order; junction bases with no gene match: 10. CDR3 sequence reads: CASSEPRDRALQETQYF. The CDR3 coding sequence is TGTGCCAGCAGTGAGCCCCGGGACAGGGCTTTACAAGAGACCCAGTACTTC.

This clonotype came up many times. The J gene is TRBJ2-7, the V gene TRBV4-1; TRBD2 agrees at 10 bases. This CDR3 is 17 amino acids long. V lost 3 bases, J lost 3 bases, and 11 bases stayed unmatched. The germline V gene has CDR1 MGHRA and CDR2 YSYEKL. The CDR3 sequence: CASSQQGGLAGDYEQYF. The CDR3 DNA reads as TGCGCCAGCAGCCAGCAAGGGGGTCTAGCGGGAGACTACGAGCAGTACTTC.